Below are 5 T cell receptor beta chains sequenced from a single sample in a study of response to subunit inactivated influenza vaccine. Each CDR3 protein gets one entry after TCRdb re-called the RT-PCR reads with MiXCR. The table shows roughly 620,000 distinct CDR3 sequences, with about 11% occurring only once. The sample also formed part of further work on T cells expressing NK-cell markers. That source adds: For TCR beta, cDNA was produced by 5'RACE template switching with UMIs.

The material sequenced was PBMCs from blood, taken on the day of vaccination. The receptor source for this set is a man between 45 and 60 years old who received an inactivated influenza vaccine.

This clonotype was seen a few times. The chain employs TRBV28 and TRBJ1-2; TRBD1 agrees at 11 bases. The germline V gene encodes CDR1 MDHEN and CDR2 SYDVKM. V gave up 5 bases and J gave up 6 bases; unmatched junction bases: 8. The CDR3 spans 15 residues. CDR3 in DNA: TGTGCCAGCAGTCGACCGGGACAGGGGGTGGATGGCTACACCTTC. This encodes CASSRPGQGVDGYTF.

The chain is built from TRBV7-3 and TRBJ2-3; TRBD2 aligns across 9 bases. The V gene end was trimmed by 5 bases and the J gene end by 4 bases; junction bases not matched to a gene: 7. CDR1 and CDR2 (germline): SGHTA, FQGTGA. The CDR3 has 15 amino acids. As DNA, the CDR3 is TGTGCCAGCAGCGTAAGCGGGAGGTCCCCAGATACGCAGTATTTT. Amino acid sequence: CASSVSGRSPDTQYF.

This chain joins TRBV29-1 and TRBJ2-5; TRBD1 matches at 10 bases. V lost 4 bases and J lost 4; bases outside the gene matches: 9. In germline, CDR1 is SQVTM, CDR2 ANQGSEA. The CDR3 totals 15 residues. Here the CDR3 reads CSVAIGTGVGETQYF. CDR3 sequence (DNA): TGCAGCGTTGCGATAGGGACAGGGGTCGGAGAGACCCAGTACTTC.

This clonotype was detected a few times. As DNA, the CDR3 is TGTGCCAGCAGTCCTGGGGGGGGATTGGCTGAAGCTTTCTTT. Translated: CASSPGGGLAEAFF. The chain is built from TRBV6-1 and TRBJ1-1; possible D gene TRBD1, 5 bases. Germline CDR1 MNHNS, CDR2 SASEGT. V lost 5 bases, J lost 6 bases, and 16 bases lay in between. The CDR3 is 14 amino acids.

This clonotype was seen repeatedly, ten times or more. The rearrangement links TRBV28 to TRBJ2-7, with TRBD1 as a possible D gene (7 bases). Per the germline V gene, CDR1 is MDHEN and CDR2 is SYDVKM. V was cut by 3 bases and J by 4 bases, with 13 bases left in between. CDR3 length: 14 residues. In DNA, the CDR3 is TGTGCCAGCAGTTTGGAGGGACAGCCATACGAGCAGTACTTC. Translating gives CASSLEGQPYEQYF.